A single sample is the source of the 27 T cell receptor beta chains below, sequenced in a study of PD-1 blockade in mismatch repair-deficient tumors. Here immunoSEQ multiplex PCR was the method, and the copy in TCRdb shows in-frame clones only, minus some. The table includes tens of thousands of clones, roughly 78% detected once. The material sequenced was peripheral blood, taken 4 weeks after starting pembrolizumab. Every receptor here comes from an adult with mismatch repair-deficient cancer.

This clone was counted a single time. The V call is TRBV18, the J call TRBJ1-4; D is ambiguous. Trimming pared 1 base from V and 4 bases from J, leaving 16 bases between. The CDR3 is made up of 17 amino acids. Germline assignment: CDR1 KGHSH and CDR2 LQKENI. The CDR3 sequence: CASSPLRQAFLNEKLFF. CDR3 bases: TGTGCCAGCTCACCACTACGGCAGGCGTTCCTTAATGAAAAACTGTTTTTT.

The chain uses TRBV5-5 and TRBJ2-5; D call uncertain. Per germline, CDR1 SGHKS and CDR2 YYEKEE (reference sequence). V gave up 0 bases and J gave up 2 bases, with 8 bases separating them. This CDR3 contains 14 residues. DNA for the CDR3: TGTGCCAGCAGCTTGGAGAATTCGCAAGAGACCCAGTACTTC. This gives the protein CASSLENSQETQYF.

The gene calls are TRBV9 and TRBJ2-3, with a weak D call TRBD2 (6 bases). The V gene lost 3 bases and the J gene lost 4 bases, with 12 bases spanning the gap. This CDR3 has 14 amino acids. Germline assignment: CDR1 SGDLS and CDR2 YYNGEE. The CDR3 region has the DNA TGTGCCAGCAGCGCCGGTAGCGGTCCAGATACGCAGTATTTT. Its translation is CASSAGSGPDTQYF.

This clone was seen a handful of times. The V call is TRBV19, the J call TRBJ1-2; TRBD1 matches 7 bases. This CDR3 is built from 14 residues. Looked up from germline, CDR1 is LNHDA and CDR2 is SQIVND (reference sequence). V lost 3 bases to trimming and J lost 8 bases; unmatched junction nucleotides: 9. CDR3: CASSIGGRGFGYTF. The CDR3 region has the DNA TGTGCCAGTAGTATCGGCGGCAGGGGGTTCGGCTACACCTTC.

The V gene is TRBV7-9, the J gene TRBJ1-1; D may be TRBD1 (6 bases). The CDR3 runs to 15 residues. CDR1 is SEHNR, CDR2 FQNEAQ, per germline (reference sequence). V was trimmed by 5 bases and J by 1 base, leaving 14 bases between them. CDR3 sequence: CASSERTVRNTEAFF. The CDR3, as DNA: TGTGCCAGCAGCGAGAGGACAGTAAGGAACACTGAAGCTTTCTTT.

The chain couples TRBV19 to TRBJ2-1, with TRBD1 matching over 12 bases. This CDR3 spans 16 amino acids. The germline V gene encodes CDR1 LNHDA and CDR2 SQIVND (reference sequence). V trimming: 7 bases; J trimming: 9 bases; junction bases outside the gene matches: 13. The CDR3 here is CASTPPGGQGAGEQFF. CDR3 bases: TGTGCCAGTACCCCACCAGGGGGACAGGGGGCTGGTGAGCAGTTCTTC.

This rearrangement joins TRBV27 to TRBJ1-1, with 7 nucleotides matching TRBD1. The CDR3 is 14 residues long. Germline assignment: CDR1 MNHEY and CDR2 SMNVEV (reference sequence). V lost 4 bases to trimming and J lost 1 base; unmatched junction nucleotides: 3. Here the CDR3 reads CASSYDRANTEAFF. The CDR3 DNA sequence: TGTGCCAGCAGTTATGACAGGGCGAACACTGAAGCTTTCTTT.

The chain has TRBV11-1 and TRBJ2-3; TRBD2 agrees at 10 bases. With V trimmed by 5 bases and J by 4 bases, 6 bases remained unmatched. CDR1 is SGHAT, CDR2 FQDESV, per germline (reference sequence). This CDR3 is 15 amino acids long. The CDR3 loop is CASSNGLAAPDTQYF. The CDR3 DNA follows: TGTGCCAGCAGCAACGGACTAGCGGCACCAGATACGCAGTATTTT.

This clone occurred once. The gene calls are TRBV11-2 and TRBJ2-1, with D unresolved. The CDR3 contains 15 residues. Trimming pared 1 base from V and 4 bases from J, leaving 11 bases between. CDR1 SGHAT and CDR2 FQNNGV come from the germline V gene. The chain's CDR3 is CASSLAGPPYNEQFF. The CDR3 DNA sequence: TGTGCCAGCAGCTTAGCTGGGCCCCCTTACAATGAGCAGTTCTTC.

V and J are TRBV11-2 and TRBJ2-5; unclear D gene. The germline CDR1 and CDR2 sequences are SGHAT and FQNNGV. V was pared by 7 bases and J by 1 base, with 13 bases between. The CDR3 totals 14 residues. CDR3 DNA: TGTGCCAGCACCCAAGGTTTAATCCAAGAGACCCAGTACTTC. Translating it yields CASTQGLIQETQYF.

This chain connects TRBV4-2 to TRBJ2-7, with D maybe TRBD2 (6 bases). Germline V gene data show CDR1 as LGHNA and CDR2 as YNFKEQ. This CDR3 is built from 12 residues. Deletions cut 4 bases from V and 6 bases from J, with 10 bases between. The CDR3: CASSLGRGEQYF. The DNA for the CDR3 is TGTGCCAGCAGCCTGGGGCGGGGCGAGCAGTACTTC.

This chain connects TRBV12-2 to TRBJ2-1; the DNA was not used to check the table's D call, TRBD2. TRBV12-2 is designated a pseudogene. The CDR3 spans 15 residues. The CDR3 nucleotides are TGTGCAAGTCACCCCACAGGAGGGAGGAACGATGAGCAGTTCTTC. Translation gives CASHPTGGRNDEQFF.

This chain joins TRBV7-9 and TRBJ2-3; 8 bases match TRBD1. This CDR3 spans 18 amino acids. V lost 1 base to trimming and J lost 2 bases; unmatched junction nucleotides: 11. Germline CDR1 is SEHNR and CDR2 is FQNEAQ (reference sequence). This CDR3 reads CASSLDRTGWTYTDTQYF. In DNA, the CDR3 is TGTGCCAGCAGCTTAGACCGGACAGGGTGGACCTACACAGATACGCAGTATTTT. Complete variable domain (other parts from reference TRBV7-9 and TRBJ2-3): DTGVSQNPRHKITKRGQNVTFRCDPISEHNRLYWYRQTLGQGPEFLTYFQNEAQLEKSRLLSDRFSAERPKGSFSTLEIQRTEQGDSAMYLCASSLDRTGWTYTDTQYFGPGTRLTVL.

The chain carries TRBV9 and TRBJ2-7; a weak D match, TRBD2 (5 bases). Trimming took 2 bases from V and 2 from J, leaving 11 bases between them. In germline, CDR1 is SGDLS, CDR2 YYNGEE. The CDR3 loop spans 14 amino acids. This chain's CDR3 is CASSVDLTTYEQYF. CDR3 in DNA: TGTGCCAGCAGCGTGGACTTGACAACCTACGAGCAGTACTTC.

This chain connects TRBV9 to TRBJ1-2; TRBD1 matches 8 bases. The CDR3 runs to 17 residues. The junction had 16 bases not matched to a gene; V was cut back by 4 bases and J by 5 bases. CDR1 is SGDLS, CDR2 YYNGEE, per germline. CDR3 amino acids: CASSSQGALAVAYGYTF. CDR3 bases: TGTGCCAGCAGCTCCCAGGGGGCCCTGGCGGTAGCATATGGCTACACCTTC.

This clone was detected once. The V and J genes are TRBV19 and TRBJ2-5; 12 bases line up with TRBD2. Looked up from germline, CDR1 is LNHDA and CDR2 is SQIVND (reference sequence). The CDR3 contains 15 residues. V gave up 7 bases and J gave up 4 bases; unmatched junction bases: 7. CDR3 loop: CASTRTSGKGETQYF. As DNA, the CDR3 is TGTGCCAGTACCCGGACTAGCGGGAAAGGAGAGACCCAGTACTTC.

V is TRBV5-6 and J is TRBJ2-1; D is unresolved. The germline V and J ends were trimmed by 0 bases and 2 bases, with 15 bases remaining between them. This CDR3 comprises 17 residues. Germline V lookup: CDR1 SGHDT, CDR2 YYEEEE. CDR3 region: CASSLGWKATTYNEQFF. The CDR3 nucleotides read TGTGCCAGCAGCTTGGGGTGGAAGGCTACCACCTACAATGAGCAGTTCTTC.

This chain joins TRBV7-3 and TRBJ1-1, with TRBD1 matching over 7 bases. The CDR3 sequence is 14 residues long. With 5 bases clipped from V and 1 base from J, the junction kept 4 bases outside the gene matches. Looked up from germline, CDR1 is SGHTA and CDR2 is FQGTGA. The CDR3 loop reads CASSPRDRNTEAFF. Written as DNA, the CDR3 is TGTGCCAGCAGCCCCCGGGACAGGAACACTGAAGCTTTCTTT.

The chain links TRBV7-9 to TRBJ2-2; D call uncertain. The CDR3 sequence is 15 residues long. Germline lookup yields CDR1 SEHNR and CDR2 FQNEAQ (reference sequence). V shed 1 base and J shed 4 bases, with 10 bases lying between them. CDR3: CASSLVLGPTGELFF. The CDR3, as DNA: TGTGCCAGCAGCTTAGTTCTCGGGCCCACCGGGGAGCTGTTTTTT.

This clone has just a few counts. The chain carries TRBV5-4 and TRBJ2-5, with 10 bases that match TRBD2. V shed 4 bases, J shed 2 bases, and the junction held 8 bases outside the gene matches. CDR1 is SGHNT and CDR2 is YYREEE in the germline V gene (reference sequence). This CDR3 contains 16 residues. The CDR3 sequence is CASSTLTSGTQETQYF. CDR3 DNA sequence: TGTGCCAGCAGCACACTCACTAGCGGGACTCAAGAGACCCAGTACTTC.

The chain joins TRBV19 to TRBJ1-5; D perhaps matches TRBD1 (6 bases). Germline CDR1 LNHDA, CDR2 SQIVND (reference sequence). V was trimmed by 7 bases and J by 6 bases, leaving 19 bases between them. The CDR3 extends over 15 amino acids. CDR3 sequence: CASKKAGDLGQPQHF. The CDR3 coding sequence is TGTGCCAGTAAAAAGGCAGGGGATTTGGGTCAGCCCCAGCATTTT.

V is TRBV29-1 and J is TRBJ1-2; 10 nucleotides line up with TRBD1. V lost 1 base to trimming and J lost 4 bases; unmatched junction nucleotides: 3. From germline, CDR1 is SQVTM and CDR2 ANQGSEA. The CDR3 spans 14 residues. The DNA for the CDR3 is TGCAGCGTTGAAGTAAGGACAGGGGGCTATGGCTACACCTTC. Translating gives CSVEVRTGGYGYTF.

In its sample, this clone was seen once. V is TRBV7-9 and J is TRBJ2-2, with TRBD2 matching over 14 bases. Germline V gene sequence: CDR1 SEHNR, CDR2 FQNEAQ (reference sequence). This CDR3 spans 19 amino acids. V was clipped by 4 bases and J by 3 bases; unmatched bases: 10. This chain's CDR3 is CASSSGTSGRGPDTGELFF. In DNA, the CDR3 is TGTGCCAGCAGCTCAGGGACTAGCGGGAGAGGGCCGGACACCGGGGAGCTGTTTTTT. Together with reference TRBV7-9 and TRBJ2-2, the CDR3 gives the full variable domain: DTGVSQNPRHKITKRGQNVTFRCDPISEHNRLYWYRQTLGQGPEFLTYFQNEAQLEKSRLLSDRFSAERPKGSFSTLEIQRTEQGDSAMYLCASSSGTSGRGPDTGELFFGEGSRLTVL.

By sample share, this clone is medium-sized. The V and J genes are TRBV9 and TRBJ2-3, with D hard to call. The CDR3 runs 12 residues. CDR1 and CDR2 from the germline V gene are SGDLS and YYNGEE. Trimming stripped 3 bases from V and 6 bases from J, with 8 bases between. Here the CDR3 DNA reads TGTGCCAGCAGCGCCCTCGCCGATACGCAGTATTTT. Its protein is CASSALADTQYF.

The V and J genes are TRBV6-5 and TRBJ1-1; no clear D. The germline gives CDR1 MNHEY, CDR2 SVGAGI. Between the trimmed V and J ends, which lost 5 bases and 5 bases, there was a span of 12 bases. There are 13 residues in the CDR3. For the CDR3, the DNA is TGTGCCAGCAGTGCGGACGGATTAACTGAAGCTTTCTTT. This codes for CASSADGLTEAFF.

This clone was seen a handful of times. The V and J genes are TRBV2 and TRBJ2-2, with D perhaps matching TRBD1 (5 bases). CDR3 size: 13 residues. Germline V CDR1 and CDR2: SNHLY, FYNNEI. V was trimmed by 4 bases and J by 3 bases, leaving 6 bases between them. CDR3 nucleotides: TGTGCCAGCAGTGGACAGTACACCGGGGAGCTGTTTTTT. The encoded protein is CASSGQYTGELFF.

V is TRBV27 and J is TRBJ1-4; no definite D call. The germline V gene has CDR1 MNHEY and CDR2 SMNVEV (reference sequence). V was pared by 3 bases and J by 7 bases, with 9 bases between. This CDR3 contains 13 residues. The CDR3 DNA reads TGTGCCAGCAGTTTGAAGCCCTTTGAAAAACTGTTTTTT. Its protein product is CASSLKPFEKLFF.